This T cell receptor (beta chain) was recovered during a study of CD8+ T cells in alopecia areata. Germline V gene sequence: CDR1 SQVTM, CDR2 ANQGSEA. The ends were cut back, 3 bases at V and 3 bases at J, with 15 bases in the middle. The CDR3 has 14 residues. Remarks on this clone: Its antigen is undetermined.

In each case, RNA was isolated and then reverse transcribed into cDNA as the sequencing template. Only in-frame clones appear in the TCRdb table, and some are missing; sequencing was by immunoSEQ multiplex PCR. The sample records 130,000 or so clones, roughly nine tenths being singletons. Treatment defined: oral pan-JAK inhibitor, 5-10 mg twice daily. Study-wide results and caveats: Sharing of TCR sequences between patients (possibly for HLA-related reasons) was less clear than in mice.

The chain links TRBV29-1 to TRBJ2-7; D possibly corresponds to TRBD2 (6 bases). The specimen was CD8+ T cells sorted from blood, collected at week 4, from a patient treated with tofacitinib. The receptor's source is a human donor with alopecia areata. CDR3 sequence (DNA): TGCAGCGTTGACATCCCGGGAGCCCTCTACGAGCAGTACTTC. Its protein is CSVDIPGALYEQYF.